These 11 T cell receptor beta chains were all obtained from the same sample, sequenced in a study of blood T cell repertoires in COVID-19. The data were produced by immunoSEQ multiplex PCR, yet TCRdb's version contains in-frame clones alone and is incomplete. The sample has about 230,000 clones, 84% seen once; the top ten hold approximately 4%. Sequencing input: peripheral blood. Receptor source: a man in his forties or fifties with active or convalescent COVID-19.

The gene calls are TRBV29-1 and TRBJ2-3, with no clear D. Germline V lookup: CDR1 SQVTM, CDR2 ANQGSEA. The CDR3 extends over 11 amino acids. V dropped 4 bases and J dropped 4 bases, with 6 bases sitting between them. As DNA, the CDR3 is TGCAGCGTTGGAATAGCAGATACGCAGTATTTT. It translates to CSVGIADTQYF.

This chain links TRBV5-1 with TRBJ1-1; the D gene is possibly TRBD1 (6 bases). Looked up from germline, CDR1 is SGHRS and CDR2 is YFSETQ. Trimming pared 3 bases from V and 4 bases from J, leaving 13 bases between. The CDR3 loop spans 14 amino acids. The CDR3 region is CASSYGAGATEAFF. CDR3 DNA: TGCGCCAGCAGCTACGGCGCAGGGGCCACTGAAGCTTTCTTT.

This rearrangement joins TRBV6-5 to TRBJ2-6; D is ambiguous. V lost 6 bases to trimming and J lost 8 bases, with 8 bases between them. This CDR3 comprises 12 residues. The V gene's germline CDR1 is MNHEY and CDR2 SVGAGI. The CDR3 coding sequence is TGTGCCAGCAGCGAGAGCCCCAACGTCCTGACTTTC. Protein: CASSESPNVLTF.

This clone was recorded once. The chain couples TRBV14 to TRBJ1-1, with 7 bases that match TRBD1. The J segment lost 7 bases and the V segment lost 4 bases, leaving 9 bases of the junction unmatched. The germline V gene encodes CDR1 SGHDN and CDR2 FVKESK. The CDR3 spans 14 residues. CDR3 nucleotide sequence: TGTGCCAGCAGCCCTCGCCCGTCAGGGGGTGAAGCTTTCTTT. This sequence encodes CASSPRPSGGEAFF.

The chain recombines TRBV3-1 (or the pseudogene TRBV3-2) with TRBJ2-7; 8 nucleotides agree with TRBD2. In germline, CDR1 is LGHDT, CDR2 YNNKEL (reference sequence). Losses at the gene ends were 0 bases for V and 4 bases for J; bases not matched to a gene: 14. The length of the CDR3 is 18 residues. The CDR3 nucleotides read TGTGCCAGCAGCCAAGATCGAGGAATAGCGGGGAGGTTGTACGAGCAGTACTTC. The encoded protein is CASSQDRGIAGRLYEQYF.

CDR3 region: CASSPQLSWQNTEAFF. CDR3 nucleotides: TGTGCCAGCAGCCCACAATTGTCCTGGCAGAACACTGAAGCTTTCTTT. The genes are TRBV7-9 and TRBJ1-1; no firm D call. Trimming removed 5 bases at V and 1 base at J, with 17 bases between. The CDR3 contains 16 residues. The germline V gene encodes CDR1 SEHNR and CDR2 FQNEAQ (reference sequence).

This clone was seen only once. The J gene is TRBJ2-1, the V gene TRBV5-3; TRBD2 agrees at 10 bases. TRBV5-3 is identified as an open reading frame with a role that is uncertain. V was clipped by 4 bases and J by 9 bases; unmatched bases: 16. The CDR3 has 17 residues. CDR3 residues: CARSAFVKSGGVSEQFF. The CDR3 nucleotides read TGTGCCAGAAGCGCCTTCGTGAAGAGCGGGGGGGTCAGTGAGCAGTTCTTC.

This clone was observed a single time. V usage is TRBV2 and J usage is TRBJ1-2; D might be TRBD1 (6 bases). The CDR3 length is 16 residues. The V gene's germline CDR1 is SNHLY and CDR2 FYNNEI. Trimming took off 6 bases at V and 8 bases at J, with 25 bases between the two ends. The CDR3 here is CASSPGRGRGQGGYTF. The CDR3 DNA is TGTGCCAGCAGCCCAGGTCGTGGCAGGGGTCAAGGGGGCTACACCTTC.

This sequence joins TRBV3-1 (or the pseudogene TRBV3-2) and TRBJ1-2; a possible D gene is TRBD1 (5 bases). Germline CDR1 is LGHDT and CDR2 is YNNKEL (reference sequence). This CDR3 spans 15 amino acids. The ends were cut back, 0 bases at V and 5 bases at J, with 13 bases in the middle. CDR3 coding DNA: TGTGCCAGCAGCCAAGAGCCCAAGGGGCGGTATGGCTACACCTTC. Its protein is CASSQEPKGRYGYTF.

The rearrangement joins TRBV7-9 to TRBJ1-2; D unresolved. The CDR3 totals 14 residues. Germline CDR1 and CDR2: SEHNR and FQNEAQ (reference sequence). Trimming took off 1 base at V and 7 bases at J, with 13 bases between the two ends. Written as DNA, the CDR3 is TGTGCCAGCAGCTTAGACGTAGCCAGTGGTGGCTACACCTTC. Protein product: CASSLDVASGGYTF.

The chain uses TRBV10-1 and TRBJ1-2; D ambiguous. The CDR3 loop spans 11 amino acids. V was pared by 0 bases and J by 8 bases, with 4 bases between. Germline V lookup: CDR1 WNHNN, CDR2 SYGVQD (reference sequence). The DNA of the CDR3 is TGCGCCAGCAGTGAGTCGCAGGGCTACACCTTC. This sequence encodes CASSESQGYTF.